This T cell receptor beta chain is from a study of T cell responses to AZD1222 COVID-19 vaccine. Sequenced by immunoSEQ multiplex PCR; TCRdb stores in-frame clones only, minus some. Of under 200,000 clones listed, roughly 87% are singletons. The CDR3 covers 14 residues. Germline-derived CDR1 and CDR2 are PRHDT and FYEKMQ (reference sequence). Trimming removed 4 bases from V and 11 bases from J, with 15 bases in between. The sequence derives from an adult who received the AZD1222 COVID-19 vaccine. Sequencing was performed on peripheral blood, taken 28 days after the second AZD1222 dose. The rearrangement uses TRBV13 and TRBJ1-6; the D gene is possibly TRBD1 (5 bases). DNA for the CDR3: TGTGCCAGCAGCTCCTACGGGACGCCCACACCCCTCCACTTT. This codes for CASSSYGTPTPLHF.